Listed below are T cell receptor beta chains from one sample, sequenced in a study of T cell responses to AZD1222 COVID-19 vaccine. The assay was immunoSEQ multiplex PCR, and TCRdb's table has in-frame clones only and misses some. This sample yields approximately 89,000 clones, of which 70% to 90% are seen a single time; about 2.8% belongs to the top ten. The sample was peripheral blood, taken on day 0 of AZD1222 vaccination. The source of these receptors is an adult in good health. Each CDR3 is given with its conserved first and last residue. A D gene is named only where the DNA matches it firmly. Size is omitted from some rows. Given values are once, few, many or a class for expanded clones.

j_gene: TRBJ1-1; d_gene: TRBD1; abundance: .; v_gene: TRBV6-6; CDR3nt: TGTGCCAGCCGCCTTAACAGGGGGCTTTCTGAAGCTTTCTTT; CDR3aa: CASRLNRGLSEAFF
j_gene: TRBJ1-2; d_gene: .; abundance: .; v_gene: TRBV30; CDR3nt: TGTGCTCGCGATGGCTACACCTTC; CDR3aa: CARDGYTF
j_gene: TRBJ1-1; d_gene: .; abundance: .; v_gene: TRBV7-2; CDR3nt: TGTGCCAGCAGCAGGGCCTTGAACACTGAAGCTTTCTTT; CDR3aa: CASSRALNTEAFF
j_gene: TRBJ1-1; d_gene: TRBD1; abundance: .; v_gene: TRBV3-1/TRBV3-2; CDR3nt: TGTGCCAGCATCGGGGGGGCAGGGGGCGGAACTGAAGCTTTCTTT; CDR3aa: CASIGGAGGGTEAFF
j_gene: TRBJ1-1; d_gene: .; abundance: once; v_gene: TRBV7-9; CDR3nt: TGTGCCAGCAGCTTAGCGCGTTTGGGAAGGACTGAAGCTTTCTTT; CDR3aa: CASSLARLGRTEAFF
j_gene: TRBJ1-2; d_gene: .; abundance: few; v_gene: TRBV6-5; CDR3nt: TGTGCCAGCAGTTACCATTCCGACTATGGCTACACCTTC; CDR3aa: CASSYHSDYGYTF
j_gene: TRBJ1-2; d_gene: .; abundance: .; v_gene: TRBV28; CDR3nt: TGTGCCACCCACCGGGTCCGGACGATGGATGGCTACACCTTC; CDR3aa: CATHRVRTMDGYTF
j_gene: TRBJ2-5; d_gene: .; abundance: once; v_gene: TRBV13; CDR3nt: TGTGCCAGCAGCCTCGGGGGTAGACGGGAGACCCAGTACTTC; CDR3aa: CASSLGGRRETQYF
j_gene: TRBJ1-2; d_gene: .; abundance: .; v_gene: TRBV12-3/TRBV12-4; CDR3nt: TGTGCCAGCAGCACAAACTACTATGGCTACACCTTC; CDR3aa: CASSTNYYGYTF
j_gene: TRBJ1-2; d_gene: TRBD1; abundance: once; v_gene: TRBV25-1; CDR3nt: TGTGCCAGCAGTGGAACCGGGACAGGGGGCGCCGGGGGCTACACCTTC; CDR3aa: CASSGTGTGGAGGYTF
j_gene: TRBJ2-1; d_gene: TRBD1; abundance: .; v_gene: TRBV23-1; CDR3nt: TGTTATCCTTCTAGGGACAGGGGGACGAATGAGCAGTTCTTC; CDR3aa: CYPSRDRGTNEQFF
j_gene: TRBJ1-6; d_gene: .; abundance: .; v_gene: TRBV6-4; CDR3nt: TGTGCCAGCAGTGACGAGGCCCGCCTTCGGGATTCACCCCTCCACTTT; CDR3aa: CASSDEARLRDSPLHF
j_gene: TRBJ2-2; d_gene: TRBD2; abundance: .; v_gene: TRBV19; CDR3nt: TGTGCCAGTAGTGGGGGGGTGAACACCGGGGAGCTGTTTTTT; CDR3aa: CASSGGVNTGELFF
j_gene: TRBJ1-2; d_gene: .; abundance: .; v_gene: TRBV12-3/TRBV12-4; CDR3nt: TGTGCCAGCAGCGCCGGGCCAGGCTATGGCTACACCTTC; CDR3aa: CASSAGPGYGYTF
j_gene: TRBJ2-1; d_gene: .; abundance: .; v_gene: TRBV3-1/TRBV3-2; CDR3nt: TGTGCCAGCAGCCAAGAAGTGTCCTCCTACAATGAGCAGTTCTTC; CDR3aa: CASSQEVSSYNEQFF
j_gene: TRBJ2-3; d_gene: .; abundance: .; v_gene: TRBV3-1/TRBV3-2; CDR3nt: TGTGCCAGCAGCCGACGGACGGACACAGATACGCAGTATTTT; CDR3aa: CASSRRTDTDTQYF
j_gene: TRBJ2-7; d_gene: .; abundance: few; v_gene: TRBV13; CDR3nt: TGTGCCAGCAGCACGACTAGAGCCGAGCAGTACTTC; CDR3aa: CASSTTRAEQYF
j_gene: TRBJ1-3; d_gene: TRBD1; abundance: .; v_gene: TRBV19; CDR3nt: TGTGCCAGTAGCCCGGGACAGGCGATCTCTGGAAACACCATATATTTT; CDR3aa: CASSPGQAISGNTIYF
j_gene: TRBJ2-5; d_gene: TRBD2; abundance: .; v_gene: TRBV2; CDR3nt: TGTGCCAGCAGTTTCGGCGGGAGGGAAGAGACCCAGTACTTC; CDR3aa: CASSFGGREETQYF
j_gene: TRBJ2-2; d_gene: .; abundance: once; v_gene: TRBV6-1; CDR3nt: TGTGCCAGCAGTGAATACGGGGGAAGGGCCGGGGAGCTGTTTTTT; CDR3aa: CASSEYGGRAGELFF
j_gene: TRBJ1-5; d_gene: .; abundance: .; v_gene: TRBV6-5; CDR3nt: TGTGCCAGCAGATTAGGGAGCAATCAGCCCCAGCATTTT; CDR3aa: CASRLGSNQPQHF
j_gene: TRBJ2-3; d_gene: TRBD2; abundance: .; v_gene: TRBV6-6; CDR3nt: TGTGCCAGCAGCCAGAGCGGGGGTCCCACAGATACGCAGTATTTT; CDR3aa: CASSQSGGPTDTQYF